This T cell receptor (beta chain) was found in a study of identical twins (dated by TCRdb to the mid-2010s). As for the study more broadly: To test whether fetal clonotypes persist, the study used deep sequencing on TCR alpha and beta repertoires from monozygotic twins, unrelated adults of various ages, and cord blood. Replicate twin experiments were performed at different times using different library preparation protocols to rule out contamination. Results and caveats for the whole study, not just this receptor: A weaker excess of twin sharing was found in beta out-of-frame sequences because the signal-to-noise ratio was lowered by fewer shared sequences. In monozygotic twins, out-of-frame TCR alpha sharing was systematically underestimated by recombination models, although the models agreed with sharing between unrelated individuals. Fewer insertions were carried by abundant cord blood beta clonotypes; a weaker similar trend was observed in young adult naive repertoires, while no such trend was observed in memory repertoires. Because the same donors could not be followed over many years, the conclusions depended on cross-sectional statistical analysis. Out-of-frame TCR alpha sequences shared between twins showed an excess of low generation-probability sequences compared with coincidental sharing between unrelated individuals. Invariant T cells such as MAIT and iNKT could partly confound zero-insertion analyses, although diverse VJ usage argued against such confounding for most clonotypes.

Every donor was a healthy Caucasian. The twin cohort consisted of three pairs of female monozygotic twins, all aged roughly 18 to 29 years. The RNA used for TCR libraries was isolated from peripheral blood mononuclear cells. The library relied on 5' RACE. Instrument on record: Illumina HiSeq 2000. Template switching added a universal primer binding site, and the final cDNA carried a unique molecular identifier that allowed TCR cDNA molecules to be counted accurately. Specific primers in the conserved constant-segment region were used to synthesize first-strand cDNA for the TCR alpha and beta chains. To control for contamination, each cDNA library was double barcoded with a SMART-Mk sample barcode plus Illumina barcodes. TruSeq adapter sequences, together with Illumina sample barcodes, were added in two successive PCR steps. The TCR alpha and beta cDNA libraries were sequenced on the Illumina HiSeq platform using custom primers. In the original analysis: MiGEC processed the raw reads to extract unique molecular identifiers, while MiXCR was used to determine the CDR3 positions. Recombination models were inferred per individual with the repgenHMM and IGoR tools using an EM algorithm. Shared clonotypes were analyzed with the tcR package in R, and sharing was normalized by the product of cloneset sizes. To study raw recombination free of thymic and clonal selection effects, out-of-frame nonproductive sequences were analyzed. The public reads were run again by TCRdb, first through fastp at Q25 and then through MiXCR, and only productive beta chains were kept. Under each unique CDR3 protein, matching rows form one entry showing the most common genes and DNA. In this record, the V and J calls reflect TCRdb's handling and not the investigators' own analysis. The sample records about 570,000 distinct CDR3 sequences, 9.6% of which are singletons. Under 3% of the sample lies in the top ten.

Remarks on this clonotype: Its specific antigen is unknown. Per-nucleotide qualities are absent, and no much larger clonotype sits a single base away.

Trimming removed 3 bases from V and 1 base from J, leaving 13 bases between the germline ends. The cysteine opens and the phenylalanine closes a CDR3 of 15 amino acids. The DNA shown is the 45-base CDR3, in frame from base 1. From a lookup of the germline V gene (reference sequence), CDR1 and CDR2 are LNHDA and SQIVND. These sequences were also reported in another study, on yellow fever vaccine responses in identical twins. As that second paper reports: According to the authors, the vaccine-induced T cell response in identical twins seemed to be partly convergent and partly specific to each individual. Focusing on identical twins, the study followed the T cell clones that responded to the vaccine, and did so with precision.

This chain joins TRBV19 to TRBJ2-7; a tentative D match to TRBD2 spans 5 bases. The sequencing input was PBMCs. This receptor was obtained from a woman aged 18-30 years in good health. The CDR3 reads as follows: CASSIRLAVSYEQYF. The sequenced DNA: TGTGCCAGTAGTATTCGGCTAGCTGTATCCTACGAGCAGTACTTC.